These 18 T cell receptor beta chains came from one sample sequenced in a study of blood T cell repertoires in COVID-19. Here immunoSEQ multiplex PCR was the method, and the copy in TCRdb shows in-frame clones only, minus some. The data hold fewer than 300,000 clones, with roughly 80% observed a single time. Sequencing was done on a sample of peripheral blood. The receptors originated from a person between 65 and 79 years old with COVID-19, enrolled during active disease.

The chain recombines TRBV10-3 with TRBJ2-1; tentative D call: TRBD2 (7 bases). V lost 7 bases and J lost 9, with 16 bases in between. CDR3 length: 13 amino acids. CDR1 and CDR2 from the germline V gene are ENHRY and SYGVKD. This CDR3 is CAITGGAGSEQFF. The CDR3 nucleotides are TGTGCCATCACTGGGGGGGCCGGGAGTGAGCAGTTCTTC.

The chain has TRBV5-4 and TRBJ1-2; perhaps TRBD1 as D (6 bases). This CDR3 is 15 amino acids long. V shed 3 bases and J shed 6 bases, with 18 bases lying between them. Germline CDR1 reads SGHNT; CDR2 reads YYREEE (reference sequence). The CDR3 loop reads CASSWGPQGRDGYTF. CDR3 sequence (DNA): TGTGCCAGCAGCTGGGGACCCCAGGGGAGGGATGGCTACACCTTC.

This chain connects TRBV6-2 or TRBV6-3 to TRBJ2-5; D unclear. Germline values: CDR1 MNHEY, CDR2 SVGEGT. V lost 6 bases, J lost 2 bases, and 19 bases lay in between. The CDR3 is 16 residues long. The chain's CDR3 is CASSPKRIIRQETQYF. The CDR3, as DNA: TGTGCCAGCAGCCCCAAACGGATAATCAGGCAAGAGACCCAGTACTTC.

This clone was seen more than once but under ten times. The rearrangement joins TRBV9 to TRBJ2-3; 13 bases match TRBD2. V lost 4 bases to trimming and J lost 1 base; unmatched junction nucleotides: 3. This CDR3 has 16 residues. CDR1 is SGDLS and CDR2 is YYNGEE in the germline V gene. The CDR3 DNA follows: TGTGCCAGCAGCAAGACTAGCGGGGGGCGCACAGATACGCAGTATTTT. Translated, it gives CASSKTSGGRTDTQYF.

The chain recombines TRBV6-5 with TRBJ2-5, with a tentative D call TRBD1 (6 bases). This CDR3 spans 14 amino acids. Germline V gene sequence: CDR1 MNHEY, CDR2 SVGAGI. Trimming cost V 6 bases and J 5 bases, with 16 bases left between them. Written as DNA, the CDR3 is TGTGCCAGCAGACTGGGGTGGCAGGGGGAGACCCAGTACTTC. Translated, it gives CASRLGWQGETQYF.

The J gene is TRBJ2-3, the V gene TRBV19; TRBD1 is a possible D gene (5 bases). Germline V gives CDR1 LNHDA, CDR2 SQIVND (reference sequence). The CDR3 sequence is 14 residues long. The ends were cut back, 3 bases at V and 4 bases at J, with 11 bases in the middle. The CDR3 region has the DNA TGTGCCAGTAGTATGGGGCAGGGCCCAGATACGCAGTATTTT. Translating it yields CASSMGQGPDTQYF.

The rearrangement links TRBV7-8 to TRBJ1-6; D might be TRBD1 (5 bases). V shed 5 bases and J shed 7 bases, with 15 bases lying between them. Germline lookup yields CDR1 SGHVS and CDR2 FQNEAQ. The CDR3 length is 15 residues. Written as DNA, the CDR3 is TGTGCCAGCAGCCTCGACAGACTGACAAATTCACCCCTCCACTTT. This translates into CASSLDRLTNSPLHF.

This chain uses TRBV7-3 with TRBJ2-7; D ambiguous. Germline V CDR1 and CDR2: SGHTA, FQGTGA. The CDR3 is made up of 15 amino acids. Trimming cost V 2 bases and J 3 bases, with 14 bases left between them. The CDR3, as DNA: TGTGCCAGCAGCTTAGGTTTTAGTTCTATCTACGAGCAGTACTTC. The encoded protein is CASSLGFSSIYEQYF.

Here the CDR3 DNA reads TGTGCCACCAGACAGGGGGCAGGTTATGGCTACACCTTC. Translation gives CATRQGAGYGYTF. The rearrangement uses TRBV6-5 and TRBJ1-2, with TRBD1 matching 10 bases. The V and J ends lost 10 bases and 5 bases, in that order; junction bases with no gene match: 7. The CDR3 loop spans 13 amino acids. The germline CDR1 and CDR2 sequences are MNHEY and SVGAGI.

V gene TRBV4-3 combines with J gene TRBJ1-2, with D possibly matching TRBD1 (5 bases). V was pared by 0 bases and J by 5 bases, with 7 bases between. There are 13 residues in the CDR3. Germline-derived CDR1 and CDR2 are LGHNA and YSLEER. DNA for the CDR3: TGCGCCAGCAGCCAAGAAGGACAATATGGCTACACCTTC. Amino acid sequence: CASSQEGQYGYTF.

This sequence joins TRBV14 and TRBJ2-7, with D unclear. The CDR3 spans 13 residues. V was shortened by 3 bases and J by 6 bases, with 12 bases between the two germline ends. The germline gives CDR1 SGHDN, CDR2 FVKESK. CDR3 coding DNA: TGTGCCAGCAGCCAGCTTTCCCGGTTCGAGCAGTACTTC. Translated, it gives CASSQLSRFEQYF.

The chain uses TRBV9 and TRBJ1-1; no definite D call. CDR1 SGDLS and CDR2 YYNGEE come from the germline V gene. The V and J ends lost 4 bases and 3 bases respectively, with 10 bases between them. This CDR3 contains 13 residues. CDR3 residues: CASSRTVYTEAFF. DNA for the CDR3: TGTGCCAGCAGCCGCACGGTGTACACTGAAGCTTTCTTT. Based on the CDR3 plus reference TRBV9 and TRBJ1-1, the full variable domain is DSGVTQTPKHLITATGQRVTLRCSPRSGDLSVYWYQQSLDQGLQFLIQYYNGEERAKGNILERFSAQQFPDLHSELNLSSLELGDSALYFCASSRTVYTEAFFGQGTRLTVV.

This clone occurred a few times. The chain links TRBV19 to TRBJ1-2; a possible D gene is TRBD1 (5 bases). V lost 5 bases and J lost 0, with 10 bases in between. Germline values: CDR1 LNHDA, CDR2 SQIVND (reference sequence). This CDR3 spans 14 amino acids. CDR3 sequence reads: CASSAQVSNYGYTF. In nucleotides, the CDR3 is TGTGCCAGTAGTGCACAGGTCTCTAACTATGGCTACACCTTC.

The CDR3 region is CATLPSGSYNEQFF. In DNA form, the CDR3 reads TGTGCCACCCTTCCCAGCGGTTCCTACAATGAGCAGTTCTTC. This chain joins TRBV19 and TRBJ2-1, with D possibly matching TRBD2 (5 bases). CDR1 LNHDA and CDR2 SQIVND come from the germline V gene (reference sequence). Trimming pared 10 bases from V and 1 base from J, leaving 14 bases between. CDR3 length equals 14 residues.

The chain links TRBV7-9 to TRBJ1-5; 10 bases agree with TRBD1. CDR3 length equals 16 residues. CDR1 is SEHNR and CDR2 is FQNEAQ in the germline V gene (reference sequence). J gave up 2 bases and V 4 bases, and 5 bases lay outside the gene matches. For the CDR3, the DNA is TGTGCCAGCAGCTCAGACAGGGGGCGCGGCAATCAGCCCCAGCATTTT. Its protein is CASSSDRGRGNQPQHF. Looking up the rest from reference TRBV7-9 and TRBJ1-5 gives the full variable domain: DTGVSQNPRHKITKRGQNVTFRCDPISEHNRLYWYRQTLGQGPEFLTYFQNEAQLEKSRLLSDRFSAERPKGSFSTLEIQRTEQGDSAMYLCASSSDRGRGNQPQHFGDGTRLSIL.

The V call is TRBV7-2, the J call TRBJ1-4, with a weak D call TRBD1 (6 bases). The V end was cut by 2 bases, the J end by 7 bases, with 11 bases between. The germline gives CDR1 SGHTA, CDR2 FQGNSA. This CDR3 has 14 residues. CDR3 region: CASSLSQGSEKLFF. Here the CDR3 DNA reads TGTGCCAGCAGCTTATCCCAGGGGAGTGAAAAACTGTTTTTT. Drawing the rest from reference TRBV7-2 and TRBJ1-4, the complete variable domain is GAGVSQSPSNKVTEKGKDVELRCDPISGHTALYWYRQSLGQGLEFLIYFQGNSAPDKSGLPSDRFSAERTGGSVSTLTIQRTQQEDSAVYLCASSLSQGSEKLFFGSGTQLSVL.

The gene calls are TRBV6-2 or TRBV6-3 and TRBJ2-5, with TRBD2 matching over 7 bases. With 5 bases clipped from V and 4 bases from J, the junction kept 4 bases outside the gene matches. This CDR3 has 13 residues. Germline-derived CDR1 and CDR2 are MNHEY and SVGEGT. The CDR3 here is CASSRGLIETQYF. The CDR3 DNA reads TGTGCCAGCAGTAGGGGACTAATAGAGACCCAGTACTTC.

V gene TRBV5-1 combines with J gene TRBJ2-3; 14 bases are shared with TRBD2. Losses at the gene ends were 0 bases for V and 5 bases for J; bases not matched to a gene: 5. The CDR3 is made up of 17 amino acids. The germline gives CDR1 SGHRS, CDR2 YFSETQ. This CDR3 is CASSLARLAGGLDTQYF. The CDR3 region has the DNA TGCGCCAGCAGCTTGGCGCGACTAGCGGGGGGGCTAGATACGCAGTATTTT.